Reported below is one TCR beta chain. This entry is derived from a study of TIL therapy for anti-PD-1-resistant metastatic lung cancer. For the study at large: Tumors were harvested before any PD-1/PD-L1 blockade. Patients had a median age of approximately 57 years (range roughly 35-85). Most patients had lung adenocarcinoma.

The libraries were made with immunoSEQ v3. Clones were sequenced by immunoSEQ multiplex PCR, and TCRdb holds only the in-frame ones, with some missing. Among under 55,000 clones listed, roughly 85% were seen once. Time point noted: pre-treatment sample, taken before nivolumab and TIL therapy. Patients were adults with stage 4 NSCLC. The receptor's source is a woman aged 30-85 years with non-small cell lung cancer. Sequenced material: blood, taken at baseline.

The CDR3 here is CASSVMGQAFSEQFF. CDR3 sequence (DNA): TGTGCCAGCAGCGTAATGGGACAGGCGTTTAGTGAGCAGTTCTTC. V usage is TRBV9 and J usage is TRBJ2-1, with 8 bases that match TRBD1. Germline CDR1 reads SGDLS; CDR2 reads YYNGEE. V shed 1 base and J 9 bases; nucleotides not matched to a gene: 9. The CDR3 consists of 15 residues.